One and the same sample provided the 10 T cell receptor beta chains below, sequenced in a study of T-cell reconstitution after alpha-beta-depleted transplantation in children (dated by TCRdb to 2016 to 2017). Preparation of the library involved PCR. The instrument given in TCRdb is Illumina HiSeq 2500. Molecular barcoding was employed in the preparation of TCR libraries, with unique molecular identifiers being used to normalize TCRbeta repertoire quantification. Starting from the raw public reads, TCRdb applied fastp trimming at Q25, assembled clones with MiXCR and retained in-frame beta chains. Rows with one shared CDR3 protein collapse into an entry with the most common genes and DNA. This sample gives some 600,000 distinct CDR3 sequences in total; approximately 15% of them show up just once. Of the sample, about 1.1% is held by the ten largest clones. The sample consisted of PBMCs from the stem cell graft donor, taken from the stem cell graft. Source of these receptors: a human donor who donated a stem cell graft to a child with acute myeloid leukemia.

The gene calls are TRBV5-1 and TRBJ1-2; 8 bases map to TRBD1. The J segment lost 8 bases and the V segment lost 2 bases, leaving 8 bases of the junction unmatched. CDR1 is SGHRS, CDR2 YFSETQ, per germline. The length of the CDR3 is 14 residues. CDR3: CASSFGDRPNGYTF. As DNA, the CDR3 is TGCGCCAGCAGCTTTGGGGACAGGCCCAACGGCTACACCTTC.

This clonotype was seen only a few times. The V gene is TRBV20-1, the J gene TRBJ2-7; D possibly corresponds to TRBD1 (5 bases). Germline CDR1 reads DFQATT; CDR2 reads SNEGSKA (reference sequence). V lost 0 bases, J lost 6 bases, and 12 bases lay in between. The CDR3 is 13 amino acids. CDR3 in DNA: TGCAGTGCTAGAGAAGACAGCTTTGGCGAGCAGTACTTC. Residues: CSAREDSFGEQYF.

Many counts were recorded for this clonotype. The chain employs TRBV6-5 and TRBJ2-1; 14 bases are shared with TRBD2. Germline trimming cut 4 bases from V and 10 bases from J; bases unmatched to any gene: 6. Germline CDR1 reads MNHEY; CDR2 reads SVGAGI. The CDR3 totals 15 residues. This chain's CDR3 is CASSWGLAGVGEQFF. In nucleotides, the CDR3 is TGTGCCAGCAGTTGGGGACTAGCGGGGGTAGGGGAGCAGTTCTTC.

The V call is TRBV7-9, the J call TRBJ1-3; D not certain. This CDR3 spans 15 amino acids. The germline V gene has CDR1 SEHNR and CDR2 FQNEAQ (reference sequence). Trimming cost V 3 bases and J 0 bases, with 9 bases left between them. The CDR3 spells CASSFEAISGNTIYF. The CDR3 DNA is TGTGCCAGCAGCTTTGAGGCAATCTCTGGAAACACCATATATTTT. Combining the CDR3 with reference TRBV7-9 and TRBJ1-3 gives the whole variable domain DTGVSQNPRHKITKRGQNVTFRCDPISEHNRLYWYRQTLGQGPEFLTYFQNEAQLEKSRLLSDRFSAERPKGSFSTLEIQRTEQGDSAMYLCASSFEAISGNTIYFGEGSWLTVV.

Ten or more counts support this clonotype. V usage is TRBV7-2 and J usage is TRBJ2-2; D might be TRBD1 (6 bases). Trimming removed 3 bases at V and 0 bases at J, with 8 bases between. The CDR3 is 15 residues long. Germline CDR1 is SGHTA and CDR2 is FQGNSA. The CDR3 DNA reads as TGTGCCAGCAGCTTGGGGGCCTCGAACACCGGGGAGCTGTTTTTT. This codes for CASSLGASNTGELFF.

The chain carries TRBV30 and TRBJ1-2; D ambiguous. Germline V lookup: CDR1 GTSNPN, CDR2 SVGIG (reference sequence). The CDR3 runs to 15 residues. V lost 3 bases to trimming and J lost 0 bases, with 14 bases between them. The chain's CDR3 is CAWRAFGGANYGYTF. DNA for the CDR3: TGTGCCTGGAGGGCCTTTGGTGGCGCTAACTATGGCTACACCTTC.

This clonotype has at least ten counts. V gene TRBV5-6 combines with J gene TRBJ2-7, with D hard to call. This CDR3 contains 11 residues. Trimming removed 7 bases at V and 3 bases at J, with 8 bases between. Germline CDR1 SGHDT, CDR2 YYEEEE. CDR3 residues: CASGRLYEQYF. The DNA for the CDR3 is TGTGCCAGCGGCCGCCTCTACGAGCAGTACTTC.

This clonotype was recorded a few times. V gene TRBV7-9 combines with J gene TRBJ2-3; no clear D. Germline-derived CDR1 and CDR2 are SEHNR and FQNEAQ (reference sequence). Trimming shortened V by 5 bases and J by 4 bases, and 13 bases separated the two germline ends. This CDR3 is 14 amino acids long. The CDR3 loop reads CASSPFYGADTQYF. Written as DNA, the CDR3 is TGTGCCAGCAGCCCGTTCTATGGGGCAGATACGCAGTATTTT.

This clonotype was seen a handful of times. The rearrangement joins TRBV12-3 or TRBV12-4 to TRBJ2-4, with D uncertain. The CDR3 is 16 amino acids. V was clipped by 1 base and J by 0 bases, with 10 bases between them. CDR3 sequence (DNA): TGTGCCAGCAGTTTAGGGAAAATTCTAGCCAAAAACATTCAGTACTTC. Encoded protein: CASSLGKILAKNIQYF.

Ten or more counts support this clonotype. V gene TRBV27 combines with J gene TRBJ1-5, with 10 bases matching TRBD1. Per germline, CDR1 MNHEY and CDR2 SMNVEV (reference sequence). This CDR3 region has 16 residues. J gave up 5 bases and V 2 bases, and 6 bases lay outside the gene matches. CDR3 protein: CASSLRQGASDQPQHF. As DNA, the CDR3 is TGTGCCAGCAGTTTACGACAGGGGGCTTCTGATCAGCCCCAGCATTTT.